The T cell receptor beta chain under discussion was sequenced for a study of graft-versus-host responses after intestinal transplantation. Study at large: Tacrolimus and steroids were given for two to three years to all recipients after anti-thymocyte globulin induction.

The plating included approximately 200,000 irradiated, violet-dye-labeled stimulator cells together with approximately 200,000 CFSE-labeled responder cells. Researchers sorted proliferating CFSE-low CD3+CD4+ and CD3+CD8+ responders once the reaction had finished. Some clones are missing from TCRdb's copy, which holds only in-frame ones; the method was immunoSEQ multiplex PCR. Counted here are about 22,000 clones, approximately 40% occurring once; the ten biggest clones make up more than 1.5%. The CDR3 is 13 amino acids. Trimming shortened V by 8 bases and J by 1 base, and 9 bases separated the two germline ends. The germline gives CDR1 MNHNY, CDR2 SVGAGI (reference sequence).

The source is a human patient who received an intestinal transplant. The sequencing here drew on alloreactive CD8+ T cells from a mixed lymphocyte reaction culture, taken before intestinal transplant. Subset denoted: CFSE-low proliferating T cells sorted from roughly six-day pre-transplant mixed lymphocyte reaction (GvH or HvG direction). The chain joins TRBV6-6 to TRBJ1-5; D not certain. The CDR3 bases are TGTGCCAGCCGCCGTGGGAGCAATCAGCCCCAGCATTTT. As protein: CASRRGSNQPQHF.